The 2 T cell receptor beta chains reported below all come from one sample, sequenced in a study of tumor and adjacent non-tumor tissue in lung cancer. The template was RNA from unsorted bulk tissue. Distant lung tissue was collected more than 3 cm away from the tumor edge. TCRbeta libraries were built with three rounds of nested PCR, modified from ARM-PCR. TCRdb passed the multiplex PCR reads through MiXCR, listing each CDR3 protein once. The sample yields 98,000 or so distinct CDR3 sequences, 80% seen once. Sequenced input: distant non-tumor lung tissue. Every receptor here comes from a man in his 60s with small cell lung cancer.

A word on this clonotype: Sequence at one end of the junction differs from germline and may be a read error. The gene calls are TRBV5-6 and TRBJ2-6, with TRBD1 matching 9 bases. The CDR3 runs to 16 residues. Germline loops: CDR1 SGHDT, CDR2 YYEEEE. The CDR3 region is CASSLVGWTGANALTF. DNA of the CDR3: TGTGCCAGCAGCTTGGTTGGGTGGACAGGGGCCAACGCCCTGACTTTC.

Regarding this clonotype: A read error is likely, as this CDR3 ends without the conserved phenylalanine or tryptophan. Because the CDR3's place on the DNA is in doubt, the DNA is left out and the CDR3 is given as listed by TCRdb. The chain links TRBV12-3 or TRBV12-4 to TRBJ2-1; the table's D gene call, TRBD2, was not cross checked with the DNA. The CDR3 totals 18 residues, both ends included. The CDR3 protein is CASSHLAGRARGDNEHFI.